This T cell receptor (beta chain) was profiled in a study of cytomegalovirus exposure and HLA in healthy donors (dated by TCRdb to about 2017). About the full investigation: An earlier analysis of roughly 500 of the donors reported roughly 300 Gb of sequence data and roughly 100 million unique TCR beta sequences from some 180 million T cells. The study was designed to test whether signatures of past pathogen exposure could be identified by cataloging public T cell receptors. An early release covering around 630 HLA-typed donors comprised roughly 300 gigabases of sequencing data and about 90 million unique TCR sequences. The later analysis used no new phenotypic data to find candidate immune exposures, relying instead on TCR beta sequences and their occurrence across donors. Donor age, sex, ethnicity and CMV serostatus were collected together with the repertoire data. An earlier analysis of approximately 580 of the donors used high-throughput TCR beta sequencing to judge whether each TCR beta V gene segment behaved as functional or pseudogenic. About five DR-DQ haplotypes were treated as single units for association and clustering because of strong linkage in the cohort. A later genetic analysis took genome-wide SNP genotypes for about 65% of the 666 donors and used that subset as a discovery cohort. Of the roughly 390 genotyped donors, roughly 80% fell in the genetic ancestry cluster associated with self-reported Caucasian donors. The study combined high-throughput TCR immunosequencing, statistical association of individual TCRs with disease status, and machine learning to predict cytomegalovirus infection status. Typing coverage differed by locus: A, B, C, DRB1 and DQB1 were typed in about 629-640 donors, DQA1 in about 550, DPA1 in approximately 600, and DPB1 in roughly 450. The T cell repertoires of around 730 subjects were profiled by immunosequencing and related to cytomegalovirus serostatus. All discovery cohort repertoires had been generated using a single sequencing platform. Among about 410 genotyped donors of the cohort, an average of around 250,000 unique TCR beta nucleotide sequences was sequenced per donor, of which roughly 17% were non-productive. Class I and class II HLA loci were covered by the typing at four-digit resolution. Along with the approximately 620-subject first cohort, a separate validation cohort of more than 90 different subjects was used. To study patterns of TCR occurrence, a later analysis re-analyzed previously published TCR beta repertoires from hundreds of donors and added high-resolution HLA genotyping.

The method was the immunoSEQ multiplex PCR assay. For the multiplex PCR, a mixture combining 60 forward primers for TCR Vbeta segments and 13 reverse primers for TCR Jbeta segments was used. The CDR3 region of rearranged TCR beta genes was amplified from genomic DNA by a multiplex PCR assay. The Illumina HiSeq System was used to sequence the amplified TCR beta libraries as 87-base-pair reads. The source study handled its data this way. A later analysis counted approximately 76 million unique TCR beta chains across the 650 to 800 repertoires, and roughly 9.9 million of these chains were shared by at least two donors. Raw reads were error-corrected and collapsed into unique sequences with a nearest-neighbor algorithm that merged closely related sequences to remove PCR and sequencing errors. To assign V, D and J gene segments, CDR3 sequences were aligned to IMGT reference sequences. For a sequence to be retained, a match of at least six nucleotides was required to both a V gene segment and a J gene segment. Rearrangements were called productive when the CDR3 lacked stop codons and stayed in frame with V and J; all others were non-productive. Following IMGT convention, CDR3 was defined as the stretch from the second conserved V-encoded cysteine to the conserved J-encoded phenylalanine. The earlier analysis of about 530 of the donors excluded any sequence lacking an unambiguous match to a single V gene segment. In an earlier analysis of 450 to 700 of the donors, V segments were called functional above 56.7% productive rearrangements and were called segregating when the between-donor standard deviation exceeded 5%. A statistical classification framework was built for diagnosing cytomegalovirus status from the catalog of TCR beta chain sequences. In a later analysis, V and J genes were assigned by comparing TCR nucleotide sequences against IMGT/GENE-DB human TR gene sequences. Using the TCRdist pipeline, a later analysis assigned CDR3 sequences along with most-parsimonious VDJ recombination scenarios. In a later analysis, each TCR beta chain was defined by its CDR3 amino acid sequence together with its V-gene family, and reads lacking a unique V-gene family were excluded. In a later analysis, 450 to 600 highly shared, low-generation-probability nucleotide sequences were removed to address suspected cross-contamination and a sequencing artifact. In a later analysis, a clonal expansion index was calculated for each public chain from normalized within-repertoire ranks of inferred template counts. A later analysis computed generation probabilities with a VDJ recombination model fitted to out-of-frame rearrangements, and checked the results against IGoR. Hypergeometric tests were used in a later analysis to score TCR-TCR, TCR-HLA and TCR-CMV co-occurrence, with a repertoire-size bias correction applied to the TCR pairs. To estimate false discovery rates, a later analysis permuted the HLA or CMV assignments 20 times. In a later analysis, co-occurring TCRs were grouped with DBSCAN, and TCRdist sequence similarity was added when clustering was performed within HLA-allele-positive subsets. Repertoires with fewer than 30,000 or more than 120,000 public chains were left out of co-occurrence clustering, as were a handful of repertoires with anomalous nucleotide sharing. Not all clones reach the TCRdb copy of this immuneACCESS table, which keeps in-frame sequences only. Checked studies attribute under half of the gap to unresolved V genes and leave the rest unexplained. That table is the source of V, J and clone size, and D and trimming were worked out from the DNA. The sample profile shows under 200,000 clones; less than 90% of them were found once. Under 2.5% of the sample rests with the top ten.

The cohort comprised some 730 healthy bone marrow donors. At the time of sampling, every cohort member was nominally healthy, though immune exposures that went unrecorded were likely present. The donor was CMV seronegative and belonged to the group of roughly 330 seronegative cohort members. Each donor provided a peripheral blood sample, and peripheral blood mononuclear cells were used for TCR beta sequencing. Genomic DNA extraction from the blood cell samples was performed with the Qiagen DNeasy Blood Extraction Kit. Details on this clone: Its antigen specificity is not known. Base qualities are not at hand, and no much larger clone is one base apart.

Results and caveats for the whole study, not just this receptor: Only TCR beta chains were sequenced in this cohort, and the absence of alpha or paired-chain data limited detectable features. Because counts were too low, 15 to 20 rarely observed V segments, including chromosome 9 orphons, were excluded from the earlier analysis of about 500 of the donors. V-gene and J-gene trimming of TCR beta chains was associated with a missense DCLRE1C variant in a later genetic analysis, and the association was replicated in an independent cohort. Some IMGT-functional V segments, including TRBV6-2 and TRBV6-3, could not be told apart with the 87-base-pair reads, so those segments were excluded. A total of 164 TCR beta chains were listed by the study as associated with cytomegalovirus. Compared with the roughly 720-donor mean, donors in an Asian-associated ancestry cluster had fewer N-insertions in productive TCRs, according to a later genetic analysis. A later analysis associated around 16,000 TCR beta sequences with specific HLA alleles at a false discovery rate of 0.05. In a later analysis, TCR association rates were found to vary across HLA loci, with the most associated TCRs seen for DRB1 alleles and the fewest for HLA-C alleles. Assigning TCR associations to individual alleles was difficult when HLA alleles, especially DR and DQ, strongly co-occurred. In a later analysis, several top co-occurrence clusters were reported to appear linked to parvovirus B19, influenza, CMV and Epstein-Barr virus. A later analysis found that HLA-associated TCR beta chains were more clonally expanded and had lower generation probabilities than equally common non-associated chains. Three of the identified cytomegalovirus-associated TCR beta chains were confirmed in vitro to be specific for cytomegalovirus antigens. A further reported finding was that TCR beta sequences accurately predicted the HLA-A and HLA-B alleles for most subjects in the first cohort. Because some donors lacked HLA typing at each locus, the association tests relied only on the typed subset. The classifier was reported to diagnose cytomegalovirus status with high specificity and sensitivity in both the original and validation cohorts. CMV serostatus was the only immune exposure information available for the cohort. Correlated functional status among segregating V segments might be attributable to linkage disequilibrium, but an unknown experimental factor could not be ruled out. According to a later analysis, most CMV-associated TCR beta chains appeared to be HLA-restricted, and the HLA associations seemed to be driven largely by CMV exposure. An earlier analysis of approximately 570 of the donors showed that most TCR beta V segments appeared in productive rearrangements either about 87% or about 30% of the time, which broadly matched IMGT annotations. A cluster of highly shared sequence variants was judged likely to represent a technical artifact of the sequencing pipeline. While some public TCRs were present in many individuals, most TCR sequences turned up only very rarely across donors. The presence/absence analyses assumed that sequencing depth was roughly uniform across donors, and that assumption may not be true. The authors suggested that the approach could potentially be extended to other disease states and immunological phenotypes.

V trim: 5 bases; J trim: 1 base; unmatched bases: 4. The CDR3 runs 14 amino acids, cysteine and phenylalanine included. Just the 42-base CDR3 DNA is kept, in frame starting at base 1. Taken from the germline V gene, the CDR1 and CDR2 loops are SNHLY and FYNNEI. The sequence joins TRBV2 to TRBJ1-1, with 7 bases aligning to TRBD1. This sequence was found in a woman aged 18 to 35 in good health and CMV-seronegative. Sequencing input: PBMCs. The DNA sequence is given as TGTGCCAGCAGTTCCGGGACAGCGAACACTGAAGCTTTCTTT. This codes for CASSSGTANTEAFF.